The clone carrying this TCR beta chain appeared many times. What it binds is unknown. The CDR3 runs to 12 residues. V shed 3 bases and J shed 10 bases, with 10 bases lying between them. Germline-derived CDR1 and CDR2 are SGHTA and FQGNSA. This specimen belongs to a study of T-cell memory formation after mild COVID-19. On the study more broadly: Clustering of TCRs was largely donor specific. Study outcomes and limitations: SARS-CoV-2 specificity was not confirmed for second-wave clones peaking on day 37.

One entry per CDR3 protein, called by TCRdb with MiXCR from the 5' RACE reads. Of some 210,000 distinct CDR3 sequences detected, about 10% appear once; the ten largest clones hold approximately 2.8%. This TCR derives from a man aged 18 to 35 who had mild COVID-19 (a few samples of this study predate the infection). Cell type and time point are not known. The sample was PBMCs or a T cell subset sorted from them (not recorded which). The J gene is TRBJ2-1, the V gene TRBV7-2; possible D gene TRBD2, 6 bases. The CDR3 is CASSLTGLEQFF. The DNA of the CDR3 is TGTGCCAGCAGCTTGACCGGACTAGAGCAGTTCTTC.